What follows is one T cell receptor beta chain and its context. Which antigen it targets is not known. No base quality information exists; no much larger clone differs at one position. The data are from a study of post-analysis software for immune sequencing data (dated by TCRdb to the mid-2010s). About the full investigation: Relapsing-remitting, secondary progressive and progressive-relapsing multiple sclerosis were recorded as disease courses, and subtype annotation was lacking for some patients. Patient repertoires were compared against about a dozen previously published healthy control repertoires from donors aged about 6 to 28 years. A subset of samples was prepared in parallel using single-end sample barcoding, then pooled and co-amplified after Illumina adapter ligation. Points the paper makes about the study in general: Normalized Chao1 diversity was significantly lower in multiple sclerosis patients than controls, suggesting substantial peripheral T-cell clonal expansion. The control group was slightly older than the multiple sclerosis patient group. When samples were clustered directly using the F measure, samples prepared in the same batch co-clustered strongly, which prompted a batch-effect correction. Significantly higher frequencies in patients than in controls were found for five or six TRBV segments, including TRBV5-6, TRBV5-1 and TRBV20-1.

Trimmed from V: 7 bases; trimmed from J: 4 bases; junction bases lacking a gene match: 8. The CDR3 contains 15 residues, cysteine and phenylalanine counted. Just the 45-base CDR3 DNA is kept, in frame starting at base 1. To demonstrate the VDJtools post-analysis software, the study profiled TCR beta repertoires from the peripheral blood of some 13 young patients with multiple sclerosis. The multiple sclerosis patients were children and adolescents between roughly 6 and 15 years of age. Library creation used PCR. The run used an Illumina HiSeq 2500. To reduce PCR and sequencing biases, unique molecular identifiers were built into the TCR beta cDNA libraries. Roughly 500,000 cDNA molecules were obtained for every 1 to 10 million input T cells, so each molecule roughly corresponded to one T cell. Patient libraries were prepared and sequenced with the same protocol used for the earlier healthy control dataset. Within a given batch, samples were prepared together, multiplexed and sequenced on the same HiSeq lane. Under the source paper's analysis protocol: MIGEC handled the raw barcoded reads, throwing out single-read molecular identifier groups before consensus assembly and CDR3 extraction. VDJtools was used for post-analysis of the clonotype tables, with diversity normalized by down-sampling every dataset to the smallest sample size. To correct batch-related cross-sample contamination, repertoire overlap clustering matched CDR3 amino acid sequences but not nucleotide sequences. TCRdb applied fastp at Q25 and MiXCR to the public reads, then kept only in-frame beta chains. Entries are consolidated by CDR3 protein sequence, retaining the most common genes and DNA. These V and J calls rely on TCRdb rather than the paper's analysis. The sample table lists about 810,000 distinct CDR3 sequences, roughly 58% of them with a count of one. In total, the top ten clones hold under 6% of the sample.

Recombination connected TRBV12-3 or TRBV12-4 to TRBJ2-1; TRBD1 agrees with 9 junctional bases. Source material: blood. The clonotype originates from a girl between 5 and 17 years old with multiple sclerosis. The CDR3: CASMHRDRVYNEQFF. The base sequence is TGTGCCAGCATGCACCGGGACAGGGTTTACAATGAGCAGTTCTTC.